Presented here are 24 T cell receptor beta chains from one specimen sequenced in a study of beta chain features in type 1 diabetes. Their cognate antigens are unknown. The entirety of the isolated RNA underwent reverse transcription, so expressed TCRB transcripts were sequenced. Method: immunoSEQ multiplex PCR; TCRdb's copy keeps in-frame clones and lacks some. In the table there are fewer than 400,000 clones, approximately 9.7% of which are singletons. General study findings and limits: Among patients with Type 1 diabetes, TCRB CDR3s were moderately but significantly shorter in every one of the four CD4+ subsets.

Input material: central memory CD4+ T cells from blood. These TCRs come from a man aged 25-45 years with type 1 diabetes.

CDR3 nucleotides: TGTGCCAGCAGCGAGGGCCCCAAGACAGGGGTAGATACGCAGTATTTT. Its protein product is CASSEGPKTGVDTQYF. V gene TRBV9 combines with J gene TRBJ2-3, with 8 bases matching TRBD1. The V segment lost 3 bases and the J segment 5 bases; nucleotides outside the gene matches: 11. Germline-derived CDR1 and CDR2 are SGDLS and YYNGEE. The CDR3 sequence is 16 residues long.

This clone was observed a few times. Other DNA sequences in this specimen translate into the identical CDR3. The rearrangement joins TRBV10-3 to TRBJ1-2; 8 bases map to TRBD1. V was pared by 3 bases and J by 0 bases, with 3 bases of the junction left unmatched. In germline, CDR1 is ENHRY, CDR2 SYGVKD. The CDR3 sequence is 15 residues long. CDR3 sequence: CAISDPDRANYGYTF. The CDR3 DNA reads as TGTGCCATCAGTGATCCGGACAGGGCTAACTATGGCTACACCTTC.

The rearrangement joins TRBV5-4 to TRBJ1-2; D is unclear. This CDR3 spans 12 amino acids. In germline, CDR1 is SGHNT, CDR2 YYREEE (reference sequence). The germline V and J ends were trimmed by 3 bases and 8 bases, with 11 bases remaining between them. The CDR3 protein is CASSSDGRGYTF. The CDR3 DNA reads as TGTGCCAGCAGCTCGGACGGGAGAGGCTACACCTTC. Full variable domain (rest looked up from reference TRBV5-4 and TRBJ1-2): ETGVTQSPTHLIKTRGQQVTLRCSSQSGHNTVSWYQQALGQGPQFIFQYYREEENGRGNFPPRFSGLQFPNYSSELNVNALELDDSALYLCASSSDGRGYTFGSGTRLTVV.

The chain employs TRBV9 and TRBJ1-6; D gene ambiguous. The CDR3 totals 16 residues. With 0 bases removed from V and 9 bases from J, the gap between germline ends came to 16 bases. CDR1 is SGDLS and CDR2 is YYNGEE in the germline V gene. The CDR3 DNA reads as TGTGCCAGCAGCGTAGGAGGCGGAAGTCGTGGTTCACCCCTCCACTTT. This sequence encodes CASSVGGGSRGSPLHF.

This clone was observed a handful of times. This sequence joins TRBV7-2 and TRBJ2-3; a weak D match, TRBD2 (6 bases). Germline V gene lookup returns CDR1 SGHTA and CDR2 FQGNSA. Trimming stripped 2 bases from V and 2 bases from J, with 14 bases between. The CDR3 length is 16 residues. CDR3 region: CASSLRVGGNTDTQYF. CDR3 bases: TGTGCCAGCAGCTTAAGAGTCGGGGGTAACACAGATACGCAGTATTTT.

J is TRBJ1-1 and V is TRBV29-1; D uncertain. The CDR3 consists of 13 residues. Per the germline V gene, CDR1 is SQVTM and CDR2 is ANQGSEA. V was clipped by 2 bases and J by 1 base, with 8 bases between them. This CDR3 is CSVEKVENTEAFF. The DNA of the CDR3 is TGCAGCGTTGAAAAGGTAGAGAACACTGAAGCTTTCTTT.

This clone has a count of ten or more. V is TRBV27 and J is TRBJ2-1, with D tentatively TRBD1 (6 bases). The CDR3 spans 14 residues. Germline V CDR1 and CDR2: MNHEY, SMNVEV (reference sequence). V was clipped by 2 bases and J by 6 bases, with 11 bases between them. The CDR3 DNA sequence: TGTGCCAGCAGTTTAGAGGACAGTAGCAATGAGCAGTTCTTC. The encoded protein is CASSLEDSSNEQFF.

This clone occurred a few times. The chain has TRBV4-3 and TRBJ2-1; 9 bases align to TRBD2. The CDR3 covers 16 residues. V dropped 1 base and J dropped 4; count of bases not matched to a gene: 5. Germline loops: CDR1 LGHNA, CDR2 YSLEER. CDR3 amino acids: CASSQGAAGGYNEQFF. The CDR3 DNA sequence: TGCGCCAGCAGCCAAGGGGCAGCGGGGGGTTACAATGAGCAGTTCTTC.

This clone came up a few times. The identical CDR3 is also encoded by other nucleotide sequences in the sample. CDR3 region: CASSVVGTGELFF. CDR3 DNA: TGTGCCAGCAGCGTTGTGGGTACCGGGGAGCTGTTTTTT. This chain joins TRBV9 and TRBJ2-2; D is unclear. The CDR3 contains 13 residues. Germline CDR1 reads SGDLS; CDR2 reads YYNGEE. V lost 2 bases and J 5 bases, leaving 7 bases between the germline ends.

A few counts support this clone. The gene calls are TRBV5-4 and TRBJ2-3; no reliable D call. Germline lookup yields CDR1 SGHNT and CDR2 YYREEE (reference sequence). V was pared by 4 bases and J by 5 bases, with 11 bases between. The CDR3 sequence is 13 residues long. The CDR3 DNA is TGTGCCAGCAGCCATTCAGCTGAAGATACGCAGTATTTT. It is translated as CASSHSAEDTQYF.

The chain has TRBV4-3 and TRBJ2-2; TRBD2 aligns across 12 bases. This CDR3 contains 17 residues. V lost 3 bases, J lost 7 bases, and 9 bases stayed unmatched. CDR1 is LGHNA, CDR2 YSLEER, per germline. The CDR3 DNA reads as TGCGCCAGCAGCCACCTAGCGGGGGGGCGTCTGGACGGGGAGCTGTTTTTT. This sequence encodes CASSHLAGGRLDGELFF.

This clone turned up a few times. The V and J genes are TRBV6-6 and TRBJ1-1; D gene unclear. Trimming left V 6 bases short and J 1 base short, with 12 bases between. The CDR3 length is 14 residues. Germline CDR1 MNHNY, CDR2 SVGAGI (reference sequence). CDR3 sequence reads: CASSHAQENTEAFF. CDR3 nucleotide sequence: TGTGCCAGCAGCCATGCCCAGGAGAACACTGAAGCTTTCTTT.

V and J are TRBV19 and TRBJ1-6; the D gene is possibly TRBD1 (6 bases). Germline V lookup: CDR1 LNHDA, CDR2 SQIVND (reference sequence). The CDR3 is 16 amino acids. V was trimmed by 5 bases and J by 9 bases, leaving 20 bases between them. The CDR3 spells CASSLQQTGGGSPLHF. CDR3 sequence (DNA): TGTGCCAGTAGTCTACAACAGACAGGTGGTGGTTCACCCCTCCACTTT. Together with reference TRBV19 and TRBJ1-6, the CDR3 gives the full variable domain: DGGITQSPKYLFRKEGQNVTLSCEQNLNHDAMYWYRQDPGQGLRLIYYSQIVNDFQKGDIAEGYSVSREKKESFPLTVTSAQKNPTAFYLCASSLQQTGGGSPLHFGNGTRLTVT.

The CDR3 spells CASRLTSNEQFF. The CDR3 nucleotides are TGCGCCAGCAGGTTGACTAGCAATGAGCAGTTCTTC. The chain joins TRBV5-1 to TRBJ2-1, with D perhaps TRBD2 (6 bases). The CDR3 runs to 12 residues. The V end lost 5 bases, the J end lost 6 bases, and 9 bases lay between the germline ends. Germline values: CDR1 SGHRS, CDR2 YFSETQ.

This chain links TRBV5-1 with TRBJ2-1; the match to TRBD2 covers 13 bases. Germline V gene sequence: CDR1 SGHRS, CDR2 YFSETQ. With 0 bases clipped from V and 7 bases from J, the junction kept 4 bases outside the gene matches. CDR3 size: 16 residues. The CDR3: CASSLGGLAGENEQFF. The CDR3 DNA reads TGCGCCAGCAGCTTGGGCGGACTAGCGGGGGAAAATGAGCAGTTCTTC.

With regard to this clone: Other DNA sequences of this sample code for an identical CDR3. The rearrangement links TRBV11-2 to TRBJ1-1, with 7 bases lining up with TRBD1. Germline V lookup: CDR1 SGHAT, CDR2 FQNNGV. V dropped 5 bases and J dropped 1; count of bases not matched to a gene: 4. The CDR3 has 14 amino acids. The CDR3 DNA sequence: TGTGCCAGCAGCCTGGGACAGACGAACACTGAAGCTTTCTTT. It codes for CASSLGQTNTEAFF.

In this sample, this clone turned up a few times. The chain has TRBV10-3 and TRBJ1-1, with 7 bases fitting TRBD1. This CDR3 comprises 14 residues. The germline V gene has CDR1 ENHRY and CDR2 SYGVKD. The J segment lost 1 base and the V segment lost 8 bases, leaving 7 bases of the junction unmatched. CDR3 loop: CAIRDRQPNTEAFF. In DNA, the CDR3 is TGTGCCATCCGGGACAGACAGCCGAACACTGAAGCTTTCTTT.

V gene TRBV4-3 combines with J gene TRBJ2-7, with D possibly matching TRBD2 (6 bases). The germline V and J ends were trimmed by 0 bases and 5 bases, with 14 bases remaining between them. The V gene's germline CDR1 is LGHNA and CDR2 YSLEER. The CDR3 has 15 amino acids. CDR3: CASSQDWGERDEQYF. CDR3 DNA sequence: TGCGCCAGCAGCCAAGATTGGGGGGAACGTGACGAGCAGTACTTC.

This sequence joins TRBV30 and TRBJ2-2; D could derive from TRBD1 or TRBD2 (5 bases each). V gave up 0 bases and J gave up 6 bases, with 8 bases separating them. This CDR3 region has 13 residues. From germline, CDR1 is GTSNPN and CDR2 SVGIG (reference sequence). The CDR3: CAWSVMGAGELFF. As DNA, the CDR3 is TGTGCCTGGAGTGTAATGGGGGCCGGGGAGCTGTTTTTT.

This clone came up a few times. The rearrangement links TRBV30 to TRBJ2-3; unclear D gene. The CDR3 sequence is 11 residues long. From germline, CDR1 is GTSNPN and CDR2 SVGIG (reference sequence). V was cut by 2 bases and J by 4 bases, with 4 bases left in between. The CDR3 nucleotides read TGTGCCTGGAGTCCCGCAGATACGCAGTATTTT. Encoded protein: CAWSPADTQYF.

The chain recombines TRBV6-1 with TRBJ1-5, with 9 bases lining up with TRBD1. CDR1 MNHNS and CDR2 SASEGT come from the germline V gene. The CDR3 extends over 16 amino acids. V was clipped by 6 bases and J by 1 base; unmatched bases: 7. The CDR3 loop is CASRETGGGSNQPQHF. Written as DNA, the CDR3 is TGTGCCAGCAGGGAAACAGGGGGCGGAAGCAATCAGCCCCAGCATTTT.

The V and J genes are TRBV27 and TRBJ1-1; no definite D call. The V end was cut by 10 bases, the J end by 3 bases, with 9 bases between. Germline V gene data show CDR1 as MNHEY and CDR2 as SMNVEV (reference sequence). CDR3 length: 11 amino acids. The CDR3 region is CATRKDTEAFF. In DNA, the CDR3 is TGTGCCACCAGAAAGGACACTGAAGCTTTCTTT.

The CDR3 nucleotides are TGTGCCTGGAGTGTCTGGCCTACCTACGAGCAGTACTTC. It translates to CAWSVWPTYEQYF. V is TRBV30 and J is TRBJ2-7; D remains unclear. The CDR3 has 13 residues. Germline CDR1 is GTSNPN and CDR2 is SVGIG (reference sequence). The V gene lost 0 bases and the J gene lost 2 bases, with 8 bases spanning the gap.

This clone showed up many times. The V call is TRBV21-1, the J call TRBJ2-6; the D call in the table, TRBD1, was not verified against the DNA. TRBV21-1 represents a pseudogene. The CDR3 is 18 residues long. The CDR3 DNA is TGTGCCAGCAGCAAAGGGACAGTTGTGAGACCTGGGGCCAACGTCCTGACTTTC. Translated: CASSKGTVVRPGANVLTF.